The next 28 T cell receptor beta chains were all read from a single sample in a study of cytomegalovirus exposure and HLA in healthy donors (dated by TCRdb to 2016 to 2017). Library preparation employed the immunoSEQ multiplex PCR assay. For the multiplex PCR, a mixture combining 60 forward primers for TCR Vbeta segments and 13 reverse primers for TCR Jbeta segments was used. Not all clones reach the TCRdb copy of this immuneACCESS table, which keeps in-frame sequences only. Checked studies attribute under half of the gap to unresolved V genes and leave the rest unexplained. This sample comprises 170,000 or so clones, around four fifths of them detected only once. Jointly, the top ten make up approximately 1.5% of the sample. The source material was PBMCs. These TCRs come from a woman aged 25 to 39 in good health and CMV-seropositive.

This clone was observed a handful of times. V gene TRBV6-5 combines with J gene TRBJ2-7, with D tentatively TRBD2 (5 bases). The CDR3 is 12 residues long. Germline loops: CDR1 MNHEY, CDR2 SVGAGI. V was cut by 8 bases and J by 0 bases, with 8 bases left in between. The CDR3 DNA follows: TGTGCCAGCGGTCGGGGCTCCTACGAGCAGTACTTC. It codes for CASGRGSYEQYF.

This clone was seen only a few times. J is TRBJ2-7 and V is TRBV6-5; a weak D match, TRBD1 (5 bases). Germline lookup yields CDR1 MNHEY and CDR2 SVGAGI. Deletions cut 5 bases from V and 3 bases from J, with 8 bases between. CDR3 length: 12 residues. CDR3 sequence reads: CASSQGDYEQYF. DNA for the CDR3: TGTGCCAGCAGTCAAGGGGACTACGAGCAGTACTTC.

V is TRBV28 and J is TRBJ1-2; 7 bases agree with TRBD1. This CDR3 region has 12 residues. Looked up from germline, CDR1 is MDHEN and CDR2 is SYDVKM. V dropped 3 bases and J dropped 8; count of bases not matched to a gene: 3. This CDR3 reads CASSFGQVGYTF. The CDR3 coding sequence is TGTGCCAGCAGTTTCGGACAGGTCGGCTACACCTTC.

V usage is TRBV4-2 and J usage is TRBJ2-2, with 11 bases fitting TRBD2. The CDR3 is made up of 17 amino acids. CDR1 and CDR2 from the germline V gene are LGHNA and YNFKEQ. V was clipped by 1 base and J by 5 bases; unmatched bases: 6. The CDR3 is CASSQGTSGSETGELFF. CDR3 coding DNA: TGTGCCAGCAGCCAAGGCACTAGCGGGAGTGAGACCGGGGAGCTGTTTTTT.

This clone came up a few times. This sequence joins TRBV28 and TRBJ1-4, with D maybe TRBD1 (5 bases). CDR1 is MDHEN and CDR2 is SYDVKM in the germline V gene. Trimming took 4 bases from V and 8 from J, leaving 11 bases between them. The CDR3 length is 13 residues. The CDR3 DNA reads as TGTGCCAGCAGTTGGGGGGAGGGGGAAAAACTGTTTTTT. Its translation: CASSWGEGEKLFF.

The rearrangement joins TRBV27 to TRBJ2-1, with 7 nucleotides matching TRBD2. The trim removed 4 bases at V and 5 bases at J, leaving 11 bases unmatched. CDR1 is MNHEY and CDR2 is SMNVEV in the germline V gene (reference sequence). There are 16 residues in the CDR3. The CDR3 is CASSSRAGVPDNEQFF. CDR3 DNA: TGTGCCAGCAGTTCCAGGGCGGGAGTGCCTGACAATGAGCAGTTCTTC.

J is TRBJ2-1 and V is TRBV30; tentative D call: TRBD1 (6 bases). Germline assignment: CDR1 GTSNPN and CDR2 SVGIG (reference sequence). Trimming shortened V by 0 bases and J by 9 bases, and 9 bases separated the two germline ends. CDR3 length: 12 amino acids. The CDR3 DNA is TGTGCCTGGAGTGTACAGGGTCCTGAGCAGTTCTTC. Translation gives CAWSVQGPEQFF.

This chain uses TRBV7-2 with TRBJ2-1, with TRBD2 identical over 14 bases. The junction had 10 bases not matched to a gene; V was cut back by 3 bases and J by 3 bases. Looked up from germline, CDR1 is SGHTA and CDR2 is FQGNSA. This CDR3 is built from 19 residues. In DNA, the CDR3 is TGTGCCAGCAGCTTCCCGGGACTAGCGGGAGCCGCTAGCTACAATGAGCAGTTCTTC. Amino acid sequence: CASSFPGLAGAASYNEQFF.

V gene TRBV11-2 combines with J gene TRBJ2-1; D is possibly TRBD1 (10 bases). Trimming cost V 3 bases and J 6 bases, with 24 bases left between them. This CDR3 contains 18 residues. Germline lookup yields CDR1 SGHAT and CDR2 FQNNGV. The chain's CDR3 is CASSLTGGGLAGPNEQFF. CDR3 DNA sequence: TGTGCCAGCAGCTTGACAGGGGGCGGTCTAGCGGGACCCAATGAGCAGTTCTTC. Variable domain in full (rest from reference TRBV11-2 and TRBJ2-1): EAGVAQSPRYKIIEKRQSVAFWCNPISGHATLYWYQQILGQGPKLLIQFQNNGVVDDSQLPKDRFSAERLKGVDSTLKIQPAKLEDSAVYLCASSLTGGGLAGPNEQFFGPGTRLTVL.

This clone was found once. The chain employs TRBV4-1 and TRBJ1-1; possibly TRBD1 for D (6 bases). The V gene lost 5 bases and the J gene lost 0 bases, with 10 bases spanning the gap. The CDR3 runs to 14 residues. Germline V gives CDR1 MGHRA, CDR2 YSYEKL. CDR3 amino acids: CASSNRVMNTEAFF. The CDR3 DNA is TGCGCCAGCAGCAACAGGGTCATGAACACTGAAGCTTTCTTT.

V usage is TRBV7-6 and J usage is TRBJ2-3; 7 bases agree with TRBD1. Per the germline V gene, CDR1 is SGHVS and CDR2 is FNYEAQ. Unmatched junction bases numbered 8, after V lost 1 base and J lost 4 bases. The CDR3 contains 16 residues. In DNA form, the CDR3 reads TGTGCCAGCAGCTTAGGCAGACAGGGAAGGGCAGATACGCAGTATTTT. Amino acids: CASSLGRQGRADTQYF.

The CDR3, as DNA: TGCGCCAGCAGCCCGCGTGGGCGGGTACAATACAATGAGCAGTTCTTC. Protein: CASSPRGRVQYNEQFF. This sequence joins TRBV4-3 and TRBJ2-1; TRBD2 is a possible D gene (5 bases). V was trimmed by 4 bases and J by 4 bases, leaving 17 bases between them. Germline V gives CDR1 LGHNA, CDR2 YSLEER. The CDR3 sequence is 16 residues long.

The chain uses TRBV11-3 and TRBJ2-7; possibly TRBD1 for D (7 bases). V lost 1 base and J lost 2, with 12 bases in between. The V gene's germline CDR1 is SGHNT and CDR2 YENEEA. The CDR3 runs to 15 residues. Here the CDR3 DNA reads TGTGCCAGCAGCTTAGGGGGGGACAGTCCCTACGAGCAGTACTTC. Its translation: CASSLGGDSPYEQYF.

The V call is TRBV5-1, the J call TRBJ2-5, with D perhaps matching TRBD1 (7 bases). Trimming left V 4 bases short and J 5 bases short, with 21 bases between. Germline V CDR1 and CDR2: SGHRS, YFSETQ. The CDR3 sequence is 16 residues long. The CDR3 spells CASSPLAGSGGETQYF. In nucleotides, the CDR3 is TGCGCCAGCAGCCCCCTCGCGGGGTCAGGGGGGGAGACCCAGTACTTC.

The chain uses TRBV28 and TRBJ1-5, with 8 bases aligning to TRBD1. The CDR3 totals 14 residues. The V and J ends lost 6 bases and 7 bases, in that order; junction bases with no gene match: 8. Germline CDR1 reads MDHEN; CDR2 reads SYDVKM. The CDR3 bases are TGTGCCAGCAGACCCGGACAGGGCTGGCAGCCCCAGCATTTT. As protein: CASRPGQGWQPQHF.

The genes are TRBV5-1 and TRBJ1-2; D is uncertain. The V end was cut by 4 bases, the J end by 4 bases, with 20 bases between. The CDR3 has 16 amino acids. Germline lookup yields CDR1 SGHRS and CDR2 YFSETQ. The CDR3 region has the DNA TGCGCCAGCAGCCCCGTTTCAGGCCCAGGCAGCTATGGCTACACCTTC. It yields the protein CASSPVSGPGSYGYTF. The variable domain in full, completed from reference TRBV5-1 and TRBJ1-2, reads KAGVTQTPRYLIKTRGQQVTLSCSPISGHRSVSWYQQTPGQGLQFLFEYFSETQRNKGNFPGRFSGRQFSNSRSEMNVSTLELGDSALYLCASSPVSGPGSYGYTFGSGTRLTVV.

J is TRBJ2-7 and V is TRBV30; D gene uncertain. V lost 4 bases and J 1 base, leaving 8 bases between the germline ends. This CDR3 is built from 12 residues. CDR1 is GTSNPN and CDR2 is SVGIG in the germline V gene (reference sequence). In DNA form, the CDR3 reads TGTGCCTGGATGTACAGTTCCTACGAGCAGTACTTC. Its translation: CAWMYSSYEQYF.

This rearrangement joins TRBV7-2 to TRBJ2-3; TRBD2 aligns across 12 bases. Unmatched junction bases numbered 5, after V lost 3 bases and J lost 1 base. The CDR3 is made up of 17 amino acids. Per the germline V gene, CDR1 is SGHTA and CDR2 is FQGNSA. CDR3: CASSFRLAGDGTDTQYF. Here the CDR3 DNA reads TGTGCCAGCAGCTTCCGACTAGCGGGAGATGGCACAGATACGCAGTATTTT.

V and J are TRBV13 and TRBJ1-1, with a tentative D call TRBD1 (6 bases). The germline gives CDR1 PRHDT, CDR2 FYEKMQ (reference sequence). V was shortened by 2 bases and J by 10 bases, with 11 bases between the two germline ends. The CDR3 has 12 residues. The CDR3 loop is CASSLTQGLAFF. The CDR3 nucleotides are TGTGCCAGCAGCTTAACACAGGGCCTAGCTTTCTTT. Full variable domain (outside the CDR3, taken from reference TRBV13 and TRBJ1-1): AAGVIQSPRHLIKEKRETATLKCYPIPRHDTVYWYQQGPGQDPQFLISFYEKMQSDKGSIPDRFSAQQFSDYHSELNMSSLELGDSALYFCASSLTQGLAFFGQGTRLTVV.

The CDR3 DNA sequence: TGTGCCAGCAGTGGTCGGTGGGAGAAGCAGTTCTTC. Its protein is CASSGRWEKQFF. This chain uses TRBV6-1 with TRBJ2-1; possible D gene TRBD2, 5 bases. Germline values: CDR1 MNHNS, CDR2 SASEGT. Trimming pared 4 bases from V and 11 bases from J, leaving 12 bases between. The CDR3 is 12 residues long.

The gene calls are TRBV2 and TRBJ2-7; TRBD2 matches at 9 bases. Germline CDR1 SNHLY, CDR2 FYNNEI. This CDR3 has 15 residues. The junction had 3 bases not matched to a gene; V was cut back by 1 base and J by 2 bases. CDR3 nucleotides: TGTGCCAGCAGTGAAGGAGCTAGCGGGGCCTACGAGCAGTACTTC. Residues: CASSEGASGAYEQYF.

This rearrangement joins TRBV10-2 to TRBJ2-5; 11 bases fit TRBD1. The CDR3 is 15 residues long. Trimming removed 7 bases from V and 5 bases from J; junction bases left unmatched: 9. Germline V gene data show CDR1 as WSHSY and CDR2 as SAAADI. The CDR3 sequence: CASTRTGGAVETQYF. The CDR3 DNA sequence: TGCGCCAGCACCAGGACAGGGGGCGCGGTGGAGACCCAGTACTTC.

The V gene is TRBV5-4, the J gene TRBJ2-5, with D possibly being TRBD1 (5 bases). This CDR3 has 14 amino acids. Deletions cut 5 bases from V and 0 bases from J, with 11 bases between. Germline lookup yields CDR1 SGHNT and CDR2 YYREEE (reference sequence). The CDR3 sequence: CASRLDRYQETQYF. Here the CDR3 DNA reads TGTGCCAGCAGACTTGACAGATACCAAGAGACCCAGTACTTC.

The gene calls are TRBV7-9 and TRBJ2-1; TRBD2 matches 11 bases. The CDR3 has 17 residues. V lost 2 bases, J lost 10 bases, and 13 bases stayed unmatched. Germline CDR1 and CDR2: SEHNR and FQNEAQ (reference sequence). The CDR3 DNA sequence: TGTGCCAGCAGCTTATCAACATTAGCGGGAGGGGCGAGGGAGCAGTTCTTC. This sequence encodes CASSLSTLAGGAREQFF.

The genes are TRBV6-6 and TRBJ1-4, with a possible D match to TRBD1 (5 bases). V shed 2 bases and J shed 3 bases, with 7 bases lying between them. The length of the CDR3 is 14 residues. Germline V gene sequence: CDR1 MNHNY, CDR2 SVGAGI (reference sequence). The CDR3 loop reads CASSYAGANEKLFF. Here the CDR3 DNA reads TGTGCCAGCAGTTACGCGGGGGCTAATGAAAAACTGTTTTTT.

V is TRBV9 and J is TRBJ1-1; no definite D call. The germline V gene encodes CDR1 SGDLS and CDR2 YYNGEE. The CDR3 runs to 14 residues. Trimming stripped 0 bases from V and 1 base from J, with 7 bases between. This CDR3 is CASSVATENTEAFF. CDR3 in DNA: TGTGCCAGCAGCGTAGCTACAGAGAACACTGAAGCTTTCTTT.

This sequence joins TRBV9 and TRBJ1-1, with D hard to call. Germline loops: CDR1 SGDLS, CDR2 YYNGEE. Trimming left V 4 bases short and J 2 bases short, with 6 bases between. The CDR3 is made up of 12 amino acids. The DNA for the CDR3 is TGTGCCAGCAGCCCCAGAAACACTGAAGCTTTCTTT. Translation gives CASSPRNTEAFF. Combining the CDR3 with reference TRBV9 and TRBJ1-1 gives the whole variable domain DSGVTQTPKHLITATGQRVTLRCSPRSGDLSVYWYQQSLDQGLQFLIQYYNGEERAKGNILERFSAQQFPDLHSELNLSSLELGDSALYFCASSPRNTEAFFGQGTRLTVV.

V is TRBV7-2 and J is TRBJ2-7; 7 nucleotides match TRBD1. V was pared by 5 bases and J by 0 bases, with 10 bases of the junction left unmatched. Germline assignment: CDR1 SGHTA and CDR2 FQGNSA. The CDR3 is 16 residues long. The CDR3 sequence: CASSPGTGANSYEQYF. In DNA, the CDR3 is TGTGCCAGCAGCCCGGGAACAGGGGCGAACTCCTACGAGCAGTACTTC.